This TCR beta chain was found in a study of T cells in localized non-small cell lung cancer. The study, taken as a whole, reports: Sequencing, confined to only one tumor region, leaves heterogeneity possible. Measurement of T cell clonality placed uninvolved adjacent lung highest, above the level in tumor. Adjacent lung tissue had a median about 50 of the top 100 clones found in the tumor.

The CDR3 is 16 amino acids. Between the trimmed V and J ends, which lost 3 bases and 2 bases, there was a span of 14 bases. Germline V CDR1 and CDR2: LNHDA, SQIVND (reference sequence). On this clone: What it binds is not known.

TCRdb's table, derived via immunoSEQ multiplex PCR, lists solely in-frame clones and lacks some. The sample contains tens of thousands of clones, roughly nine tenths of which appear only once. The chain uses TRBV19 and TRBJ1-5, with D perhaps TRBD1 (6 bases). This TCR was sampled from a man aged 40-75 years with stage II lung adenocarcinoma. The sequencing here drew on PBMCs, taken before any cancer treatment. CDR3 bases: TGTGCCAGTAGTATCGGGGCAGGGGATGGCAATCAGCCCCAGCATTTT. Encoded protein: CASSIGAGDGNQPQHF.